The entry that follows covers one T cell receptor beta chain sequence. The entry originates in a study of T cell repertoires in cytomegalovirus infection. The CDR3 totals 12 residues. CDR1 is SQVTM and CDR2 is ANQGSEA in the germline V gene. The germline V and J ends were trimmed by 5 bases and 5 bases, with 9 bases remaining between them. TCRdb reprocessed the reads via MiXCR and lists one record per CDR3 protein. The sample consists of 250,000 to 300,000 distinct CDR3 sequences, roughly 23% of them appearing once. The TCR sequence derives from a human donor in good health (CMV status not recorded). Some clones in this sample may be carry-over from other donors' samples. The genes are TRBV29-1 and TRBJ1-4; D is uncertain. The sequenced sample consisted of PBMCs. CDR3 region: CSVFGPNEKLFF. CDR3 in DNA: TGCAGCGTTTTCGGCCCCAATGAAAAACTGTTTTTT.